This T cell receptor beta chain was retrieved from a study of blood T cell repertoires in COVID-19. Whole-study context: The analysed material was cDNA or gDNA that came from T cells, B-cell-depleted T cells, or PBMCs.

In the authors' workflow: Quantification of nucleated cells was approximated via reference gene primer amplification. TCRdb's copy holds only in-frame clones and misses some; the assay was immunoSEQ multiplex PCR. The DNA was the basis for D and trimming; V, J and clone size are from that table. The table shows under 110,000 clones, with 91% occurring only once. Sequencing was performed on peripheral blood. The sequence was obtained from a man in his fifties or sixties with acute or convalescent COVID-19.

The CDR3 sequence is CASSQEYPQPNQPQHF. The CDR3 DNA follows: TGTGCCAGCAGCCAAGAGTATCCACAGCCCAACCAGCCCCAGCATTTT. The J gene is TRBJ1-5, the V gene TRBV4-2; no reliable D call. V was shortened by 0 bases and J by 7 bases, with 16 bases between the two germline ends. The CDR3 consists of 16 residues. The germline V gene encodes CDR1 LGHNA and CDR2 YNFKEQ.